This T cell receptor beta chain originates from a study of blood T cells in healthy people across ages. Points on this clonotype: Its antigen is not identified.

Study conclusions and caveats: PBMCs were not sorted, which prevented a conclusive comparison of naive versus antigen-experienced cells.

A second PCR, run for about 7 to 11 cycles, used a sample-barcoded 5' primer plus a J-beta primer mix. TCRdb called the 5' RACE reads again in MiXCR, with one record for every CDR3 protein. In the table there are approximately 820,000 distinct CDR3 sequences, around 43% of which are singletons. The donors, healthy Caucasians from Russia, were aged 6 to 90. Per sample, no less than 5 micrograms of total RNA were extracted. The clonotype was recovered from a man aged 55 to 70 in good health. Specimen: blood.

DNA for the CDR3: TGCAGTGCTAGAGATTGGGGCGGGGGGGCAAATGAGCAGTTCTTC. Its translation is CSARDWGGGANEQFF. This rearrangement joins TRBV20-1 to TRBJ2-1, with 9 bases matching TRBD2. The junction had 7 bases not matched to a gene; V was cut back by 0 bases and J by 7 bases. Germline loops: CDR1 DFQATT, CDR2 SNEGSKA (reference sequence). The CDR3 consists of 15 residues.